The clone carrying this T cell receptor beta chain appeared a few times. No antigen is known for it. V trimming: 4 bases; J trimming: 8 bases; junction bases outside the gene matches: 10. This CDR3 has 14 residues. Per the germline V gene, CDR1 is MNHEY and CDR2 is SMNVEV (reference sequence). The protocol was immunoSEQ multiplex PCR, while the TCRdb copy is restricted to in-frame clones and leaves out a portion. The data show about 59,000 clones, 89% seen once. The data were taken from a study of T cell responses to AZD1222 COVID-19 vaccine. General study points: Donors skewed white British and female; clonal diversity was possibly underestimated. After two AZD1222 doses, spike-specific TCR breadth and depth rose versus day 0.

The rearrangement links TRBV27 to TRBJ1-2, with 7 positions matching TRBD1. The clonotype originates from an adult who received the AZD1222 COVID-19 vaccine. The sample in question was peripheral blood, obtained 28 days after the second AZD1222 dose. Here the CDR3 reads CASSSPGQLIGYTF. CDR3 bases: TGTGCCAGCAGTTCTCCGGGACAGCTTATCGGCTACACCTTC.